The 28 T cell receptor beta chains given below trace back to one sample, sequenced in a study of CD8 T cells in ankylosing spondylitis. TCRdb redid the calling of the 5' RACE reads with MiXCR, one entry per CDR3 protein. Of hundreds of thousands of distinct CDR3 sequences listed, around 8% are singletons. Material: blood, either unsorted or a sorted T cell fraction (not recorded which). Receptors were obtained from a female donor with ankylosing spondylitis or in good health (not recorded which).

In its sample, this clonotype was seen many times. The V and J genes are TRBV2 and TRBJ2-1; the D is unclear. Per germline, CDR1 SNHLY and CDR2 FYNNEI. This CDR3 is built from 15 residues. Trimming shortened V by 6 bases and J by 6 bases, and 18 bases separated the two germline ends. CDR3 coding DNA: TGTGCCAGCAGAGATTCCTTGACCCGAGGCAATGAGCAGTTCTTC. Translated, it gives CASRDSLTRGNEQFF.

At least ten counts were recorded for this clonotype. The chain is built from TRBV5-1 and TRBJ2-7, with D possibly matching TRBD1 (5 bases). The CDR3 is 15 residues long. Germline-derived CDR1 and CDR2 are SGHRS and YFSETQ. The ends were cut back, 0 bases at V and 0 bases at J, with 10 bases in the middle. The CDR3 here is CASSLEDSNSYEQYF. The DNA of the CDR3 is TGCGCCAGCAGCTTGGAAGACAGTAACTCCTACGAGCAGTACTTC. Supplemented by reference TRBV5-1 and TRBJ2-7, the full variable domain reads KAGVTQTPRYLIKTRGQQVTLSCSPISGHRSVSWYQQTPGQGLQFLFEYFSETQRNKGNFPGRFSGRQFSNSRSEMNVSTLELGDSALYLCASSLEDSNSYEQYFGPGTRLTVT.

This clonotype was counted many times. The rearrangement uses TRBV25-1 and TRBJ2-1, with 7 positions matching TRBD2. The V gene's germline CDR1 is MGHDK and CDR2 SYGVNS. The J segment lost 0 bases and the V segment lost 5 bases, leaving 7 bases of the junction unmatched. CDR3 size: 16 residues. CDR3 sequence reads: CASSIWGGSSYNEQFF. Here the CDR3 DNA reads TGTGCCAGCAGTATCTGGGGCGGGAGCTCCTACAATGAGCAGTTCTTC. The complete variable domain, with remaining parts taken from reference TRBV25-1 and TRBJ2-1, reads EADIYQTPRYLVIGTGKKITLECSQTMGHDKMYWYQQDPGMELHLIHYSYGVNSTEKGDLSSESTVSRIRTEHFPLTLESARPSHTSQYLCASSIWGGSSYNEQFFGPGTRLTVL.

This clonotype has a handful of counts. As DNA, the CDR3 is TGTGCCAGCAGCCATGACCTGGGGGTACAGGGCCGGCGATATTTT. Translating gives CASSHDLGVQGRRYF. The chain carries TRBV7-9 and TRBJ1-3, with D possibly TRBD1 on 6 matching bases. V lost 5 bases, J lost 15 bases, and 26 bases lay in between. This CDR3 has 15 amino acids. In germline, CDR1 is SEHNR, CDR2 FQNEAQ (reference sequence).

As regards this clonotype: A read error may explain this, as a much larger clone is one base away. V and J are TRBV6-6 and TRBJ2-5; D gene unclear. Per germline, CDR1 MNHNY and CDR2 SVGAGI (reference sequence). The CDR3 runs to 12 residues. DNA for the CDR3: TGTACCAGCAGTTACCTTCAAGAGACCCAGTACTTC. It codes for CTSSYLQETQYF.

With respect to this clonotype: This may be a read error: a much more frequent sequence differs by one nucleotide. V usage is TRBV5-1 and J usage is TRBJ1-4; weak D call: TRBD1 (5 bases). The V gene's germline CDR1 is SGHRS and CDR2 YFSETQ. The CDR3 loop spans 15 amino acids. Written as DNA, the CDR3 is TGCGCCAGCAGCCCGACTTTGGGGGGAGAGGAAAAACTGTTATTT. It encodes CASSPTLGGEEKLLF. The whole variable domain, filled in from reference TRBV5-1 and TRBJ1-4, reads KAGVTQTPRYLIKTRGQQVTLSCSPISGHRSVSWYQQTPGQGLQFLFEYFSETQRNKGNFPGRFSGRQFSNSRSEMNVSTLELGDSALYLCASSPTLGGEEKLLFGSGTQLSVL.

V usage is TRBV11-2 and J usage is TRBJ1-4; D is undetermined. Trimming took off 0 bases at V and 6 bases at J, with 5 bases between the two ends. The CDR3 runs 13 residues. Germline V gene sequence: CDR1 SGHAT, CDR2 FQNNGV. The CDR3 coding sequence is TGTGCCAGCAGCTTAGAGCGAGATGAAAAACTGTTTTTT. Translation: CASSLERDEKLFF.

This clonotype came up many times. V and J are TRBV9 and TRBJ2-1; D might be TRBD2 (6 bases). Trimming removed 4 bases from V and 0 bases from J, with 17 bases in between. Germline-derived CDR1 and CDR2 are SGDLS and YYNGEE. CDR3 length: 17 residues. CDR3 region: CASSPVGTSNSYNEQFF. CDR3 bases: TGTGCCAGCAGCCCCGTCGGGACTTCCAACTCCTACAATGAGCAGTTCTTC.

This clonotype showed up many times. The gene calls are TRBV6-1 and TRBJ2-1; D uncertain. Per the germline V gene, CDR1 is MNHNS and CDR2 is SASEGT. V gave up 4 bases and J gave up 1 base, with 8 bases separating them. The CDR3 has 14 amino acids. The CDR3 nucleotides are TGTGCCAGCAGTGGCCCCATTTCCTACAATGAGCAGTTCTTC. Translated: CASSGPISYNEQFF.

Regarding this clonotype: A much larger clone sits a single nucleotide away, making a read error possible. The chain combines TRBV5-1 with TRBJ1-4; a weak D match, TRBD1 (5 bases). The length of the CDR3 is 15 residues. Per germline, CDR1 SGHRS and CDR2 YFSETQ. CDR3 region: CASSLGRTTNDKLFF. The CDR3 region has the DNA TGCGCCAGCAGCTTGGGACGGACAACTAATGATAAACTGTTTTTT.

This clonotype has at least ten counts. The V and J genes are TRBV6-1 and TRBJ2-3; D gene unclear. Per the germline V gene, CDR1 is MNHNS and CDR2 is SASEGT. Trimming removed 8 bases at V and 0 bases at J, with 9 bases between. The CDR3 sequence is 13 residues long. The CDR3 protein is CASGWGSTDTQYF. DNA for the CDR3: TGTGCCAGCGGGTGGGGAAGCACAGATACGCAGTATTTT.

With respect to this clonotype: Given a much more abundant clone one base away, this may be a read error. The chain recombines TRBV4-3 with TRBJ2-1; tentatively, D is TRBD1 or TRBD2 (5 bases each). The CDR3 spans 16 residues. Looked up from germline, CDR1 is LGHNA and CDR2 is YSLEER. The CDR3 region is CVSSQAVGESYNEQFF. The DNA of the CDR3 is TGCGTCAGCAGCCAAGCGGTAGGGGAATCCTACAATGAGCAGTTCTTC.

This clonotype was seen ten or more times. The chain has TRBV10-3 and TRBJ2-1; TRBD2 matches at 11 bases. Germline CDR1 reads ENHRY; CDR2 reads SYGVKD. This CDR3 is built from 16 residues. V trimming: 0 bases; J trimming: 7 bases; junction bases outside the gene matches: 5. CDR3 residues: CAISESSRLAGNEQFF. DNA of the CDR3: TGTGCCATCAGTGAGTCCTCTCGACTAGCGGGAAATGAGCAGTTCTTC.

This clonotype appeared a few times. This rearrangement joins TRBV15 to TRBJ2-1; D may be TRBD1 or TRBD2 (5 bases each). The CDR3 has 14 amino acids. Germline assignment: CDR1 LNHNV and CDR2 YYDKDF (reference sequence). V lost 5 bases and J lost 8, with 16 bases in between. The CDR3 bases are TGTGCCACCAGCTCCCGTTGGGGGAGTGATGAGCAGTTCTTC. This sequence encodes CATSSRWGSDEQFF.

A remark on this clonotype: Compared with germline, one end of the junction differs, possibly owing to a read error. The chain uses TRBV12-3 or TRBV12-4 and TRBJ1-1, with unresolved D. CDR3 length: 13 amino acids. Here the CDR3 reads CASSLGPNTETFF. The CDR3 nucleotides are TGTGCCAGCAGTTTAGGGCCGAACACTGAAACTTTCTTT.

This clonotype occurred many times. This chain uses TRBV20-1 with TRBJ2-1; 10 nucleotides line up with TRBD2. This CDR3 is 17 amino acids long. V shed 0 bases and J 3 bases; nucleotides not matched to a gene: 8. Looked up from germline, CDR1 is DFQATT and CDR2 is SNEGSKA (reference sequence). In DNA, the CDR3 is TGCAGTGCTAGAGATCATAGAGCGGGAGGGTTCTACAATGAGCAGTTCTTC. It specifies CSARDHRAGGFYNEQFF.

This clonotype was found many times. J is TRBJ2-3 and V is TRBV12-3 or TRBV12-4; D is ambiguous. Trimming pared 3 bases from V and 0 bases from J, leaving 4 bases between. This CDR3 contains 13 residues. In nucleotides, the CDR3 is TGTGCCAGCAGTTTGAGAAGCACAGATACGCAGTATTTT. Translated, it gives CASSLRSTDTQYF.

This clonotype was detected only a few times. A much larger clone sits a single nucleotide away, making a read error possible. The V gene is TRBV29-1, the J gene TRBJ1-2; the match to TRBD1 covers 9 bases. The CDR3 covers 13 residues. Looked up from germline, CDR1 is SQVTM and CDR2 is ANQGSEA. With V trimmed by 7 bases and J by 3 bases, 6 bases remained unmatched. DNA of the CDR3: TGCAGCGCTGTGACAGGGGGTGACTATGGCTACACCTTC. Amino acid sequence: CSAVTGGDYGYTF.

At least ten counts were recorded for this clonotype. The chain recombines TRBV5-6 with TRBJ2-3, with D perhaps matching TRBD2 (5 bases). Germline V CDR1 and CDR2: SGHDT, YYEEEE. The CDR3 loop spans 13 amino acids. V shed 10 bases and J shed 0 bases, with 12 bases lying between them. The CDR3 here is CAGSITSTDTQYF. The CDR3 DNA is TGTGCCGGGAGCATTACTAGCACAGATACGCAGTATTTT.

This clonotype has at least ten counts. The CDR3 reads CASSPRDQGTEAFF. DNA of the CDR3: TGTGCCAGCAGTCCCCGTGACCAGGGCACTGAAGCTTTCTTT. This chain links TRBV12-3 or TRBV12-4 with TRBJ1-1; D might be TRBD1 (5 bases). The CDR3 runs to 14 residues. Deletions cut 5 bases from V and 4 bases from J, with 14 bases between.

This chain links TRBV29-1 with TRBJ2-1, with a tentative D call TRBD2 (5 bases). The CDR3 sequence is 15 residues long. V was shortened by 4 bases and J by 4 bases, with 17 bases between the two germline ends. Germline assignment: CDR1 SQVTM and CDR2 ANQGSEA. The CDR3 coding sequence is TGCAGCGTTGTAGGGATAGCGAGAGGTTACAATGAGCAGTTCTTC. It codes for CSVVGIARGYNEQFF.

This clonotype has only a few counts. The rearrangement uses TRBV7-8 and TRBJ2-7; 8 positions match TRBD2. Germline CDR1 is SGHVS and CDR2 is FQNEAQ. CDR3 length: 15 residues. The V gene end was trimmed by 4 bases and the J gene end by 2 bases; junction bases not matched to a gene: 7. CDR3 region: CASSSPAGVPYEQYF. In nucleotides, the CDR3 is TGTGCCAGCAGCTCCCCAGCGGGAGTGCCCTACGAGCAGTACTTC.

The V gene is TRBV11-1, the J gene TRBJ2-1; D gene uncertain. V lost 4 bases to trimming and J lost 0 bases, with 25 bases between them. The CDR3 extends over 20 amino acids. Germline CDR1 reads SGHAT; CDR2 reads FQDESV (reference sequence). DNA for the CDR3: TGTGCCAGCAGCTCCCGATCCAGTGGTCCCTACACCAGCTCCTACAATGAGCAGTTCTTC. Translation gives CASSSRSSGPYTSSYNEQFF.

This clonotype was observed many times. The V call is TRBV21-1, the J call TRBJ2-3; the D call of TRBD1 is as the table states it, not checked on the DNA. TRBV21-1 is a pseudogene segment. The length of the CDR3 is 16 residues. CDR3 sequence (DNA): TGTGCCAGCAGCAAAGAAGGCAGGGGGCGTCGAGATACGCAGTATTTT. This translates into CASSKEGRGRRDTQYF.

The CDR3 region has the DNA TGTGCCAGCAGGGATCTCGGGGATACGCAGTATTTT. Encoded protein: CASRDLGDTQYF. The chain recombines TRBV2 with TRBJ2-3; D not resolved. Deletions cut 6 bases from V and 6 bases from J, with 10 bases between. CDR1 is SNHLY and CDR2 is FYNNEI in the germline V gene. The CDR3 loop spans 12 amino acids. Filled out from reference TRBV2 and TRBJ2-3, the complete variable domain reads EPEVTQTPSHQVTQMGQEVILRCVPISNHLYFYWYRQILGQKVEFLVSFYNNEISEKSEIFDDQFSVERPDGSNFTLKIRSTKLEDSAMYFCASRDLGDTQYFGPGTRLTVL.

This clonotype was detected many times. The gene calls are TRBV6-2 or TRBV6-3 and TRBJ2-7, with TRBD1 matching 8 bases. The trim removed 1 base at V and 5 bases at J, leaving 13 bases unmatched. This CDR3 is 17 amino acids long. Germline CDR1 reads MNHEY; CDR2 reads SVGEGT. In nucleotides, the CDR3 is TGTGCCAGCAGTTACTTGAGGTCGTGGACAGGGAGACACGAGCAGTACTTC. The encoded protein is CASSYLRSWTGRHEQYF.

As concerns this clonotype: It may be a read error: a sequence one base away is much more abundant. The chain is built from TRBV18 and TRBJ2-7; TRBD2 agrees at 10 bases. The CDR3 sequence is 15 residues long. Germline CDR1 KGHSH, CDR2 LQKENI. The CDR3 DNA reads TGTGCCAGCTCACCCCGGGGAACTAGCGGGACCGAGCAGCACTTC. It is translated as CASSPRGTSGTEQHF.

Concerning this clonotype: Since a much larger clone is just one base distant, this may be a read error. This chain uses TRBV2 with TRBJ2-3; 12 bases fit TRBD2. CDR3 size: 18 residues. CDR1 and CDR2 from the germline V gene are SNHLY and FYNNEI. This CDR3 reads CAISGRTSGISPTDTQYF. CDR3 bases: TGTGCCATCAGTGGGCGGACTAGCGGGATCTCCCCCACAGATACGCAGTATTTT.